These 27 T cell receptor beta chains were all obtained from the same sample, sequenced in a study of cytomegalovirus exposure and HLA in healthy donors. PCR employed 60 Vbeta and 13 Jbeta primers. Method: immunoSEQ multiplex PCR; TCRdb's copy keeps in-frame clones and lacks some. The table lists about 180,000 clones, more than 70% of them singletons. The sequenced material came from PBMCs. Every receptor here comes from a girl aged 5 to 17 in good health and CMV-seropositive.

V usage is TRBV18 and J usage is TRBJ2-4, with 10 positions matching TRBD1. The CDR3 consists of 15 residues. J lost 9 bases, V lost 0 bases, and 5 bases had no gene match. Germline V gene lookup returns CDR1 KGHSH and CDR2 LQKENI. CDR3 sequence: CASSPPWDRGTIQYF. The CDR3, as DNA: TGTGCCAGCTCACCACCGTGGGACAGGGGTACCATTCAGTACTTC.

This clone came up once. A read error may produce the germline difference seen at one junction end. The chain is built from TRBV4-1 and TRBJ2-7; D unclear. Germline V CDR1 and CDR2: MGHRA, YSYEKL. The CDR3 is 14 amino acids. In DNA form, the CDR3 reads TGCGCCAGCAGCCAAGATCCCCACTCCAACGAGCAGTACTTC. Protein sequence: CASSQDPHSNEQYF.

J is TRBJ2-7 and V is TRBV7-9, with 7 bases fitting TRBD2. This CDR3 has 15 amino acids. V trimming: 4 bases; J trimming: 4 bases; junction bases outside the gene matches: 10. Germline V gives CDR1 SEHNR, CDR2 FQNEAQ (reference sequence). The CDR3 protein is CASSYSLAEEYEQYF. The CDR3 DNA sequence: TGTGCCAGCAGCTATAGTCTAGCGGAGGAGTACGAGCAGTACTTC. Complete variable domain (other parts from reference TRBV7-9 and TRBJ2-7): DTGVSQNPRHKITKRGQNVTFRCDPISEHNRLYWYRQTLGQGPEFLTYFQNEAQLEKSRLLSDRFSAERPKGSFSTLEIQRTEQGDSAMYLCASSYSLAEEYEQYFGPGTRLTVT.

The CDR3 coding sequence is TGTGCCAGCAGCCTCATGAGGGGGCCGGTCTATGGCTACACCTTC. This translates into CASSLMRGPVYGYTF. V gene TRBV5-8 combines with J gene TRBJ1-2; 7 bases are shared with TRBD1. Germline CDR1 is SGHTS and CDR2 is YDEGEE. CDR3 length: 15 amino acids. Unmatched junction bases numbered 10, after V lost 4 bases and J lost 4 bases.

The rearrangement links TRBV29-1 to TRBJ2-5; 9 positions match TRBD2. The CDR3 covers 16 residues. V shed 6 bases, J shed 5 bases, and the junction held 16 bases outside the gene matches. The germline V gene has CDR1 SQVTM and CDR2 ANQGSEA. The CDR3 here is CSVERAGGPLRETQYF. The CDR3, as DNA: TGCAGCGTAGAGAGGGCGGGAGGGCCCCTCCGGGAGACCCAGTACTTC.

The chain couples TRBV5-4 to TRBJ2-2; 7 bases align to TRBD2. J gave up 6 bases and V 0 bases, and 8 bases lay outside the gene matches. The CDR3 covers 16 residues. Germline V gene lookup returns CDR1 SGHNT and CDR2 YYREEE (reference sequence). CDR3 DNA: TGTGCCAGCAGCTTGGCCGGCGCGGGAGTAGCCGGGGAGCTGTTTTTT. As protein: CASSLAGAGVAGELFF. The variable domain in full, completed from reference TRBV5-4 and TRBJ2-2, reads ETGVTQSPTHLIKTRGQQVTLRCSSQSGHNTVSWYQQALGQGPQFIFQYYREEENGRGNFPPRFSGLQFPNYSSELNVNALELDDSALYLCASSLAGAGVAGELFFGEGSRLTVL.

The genes are TRBV6-5 and TRBJ1-2; TRBD1 matches 10 bases. V gave up 0 bases and J gave up 5 bases; unmatched junction bases: 6. This CDR3 contains 16 residues. Germline CDR1 MNHEY, CDR2 SVGAGI. CDR3 nucleotide sequence: TGTGCCAGCAGTTACTCCGTGACAGGGGGCTGGTATGGCTACACCTTC. Its translation: CASSYSVTGGWYGYTF.

This clone was seen only a few times. The J gene is TRBJ1-2, the V gene TRBV2, with D uncertain. Germline V gene sequence: CDR1 SNHLY, CDR2 FYNNEI. The CDR3 sequence is 13 residues long. V was shortened by 2 bases and J by 1 base, with 5 bases between the two germline ends. The CDR3, as DNA: TGTGCCAGCAGTGAAACGGGTAACTATGGCTACACCTTC. Translation: CASSETGNYGYTF.

The chain joins TRBV29-1 to TRBJ1-1; no reliable D call. V dropped 2 bases and J dropped 0 bases, with 7 bases sitting between them. Germline V CDR1 and CDR2: SQVTM, ANQGSEA. This CDR3 is 13 amino acids long. CDR3 protein: CSVENLMNTEAFF. CDR3 bases: TGCAGCGTTGAAAACTTGATGAACACTGAAGCTTTCTTT. The full variable domain, its missing parts supplied by reference TRBV29-1 and TRBJ1-1, is SAVISQKPSRDICQRGTSLTIQCQVDSQVTMMFWYRQQPGQSLTLIATANQGSEATYESGFVIDKFPISRPNLTFSTLTVSNMSPEDSSIYLCSVENLMNTEAFFGQGTRLTVV.

The chain combines TRBV14 with TRBJ2-3; D is ambiguous. V lost 4 bases and J 1 base, leaving 6 bases between the germline ends. CDR1 and CDR2 from the germline V gene are SGHDN and FVKESK. The CDR3 extends over 13 amino acids. The chain's CDR3 is CASSLTGTDTQYF. The DNA for the CDR3 is TGTGCCAGCAGCCTGACTGGCACAGATACGCAGTATTTT.

The gene calls are TRBV6-5 and TRBJ2-7; D unresolved. The CDR3 loop spans 15 amino acids. V was pared by 2 bases and J by 2 bases, with 13 bases between. The V gene's germline CDR1 is MNHEY and CDR2 SVGAGI. The CDR3 here is CASSYASGMTYEQYF. CDR3 sequence (DNA): TGTGCCAGCAGTTACGCATCGGGTATGACCTACGAGCAGTACTTC.

V and J are TRBV11-3 and TRBJ2-1, with 11 nucleotides matching TRBD2. With 4 bases clipped from V and 2 bases from J, the junction kept 4 bases outside the gene matches. The V gene's germline CDR1 is SGHNT and CDR2 YENEEA. The length of the CDR3 is 16 residues. The CDR3 sequence is CASSSRTSGPYNEQFF. DNA of the CDR3: TGTGCCAGCAGCTCCAGGACTAGCGGGCCCTACAATGAGCAGTTCTTC.

The genes are TRBV11-2 and TRBJ1-1; 9 bases map to TRBD1. Trimming cost V 4 bases and J 5 bases; bases outside gene matches: 11. CDR1 SGHAT and CDR2 FQNNGV come from the germline V gene. The length of the CDR3 is 16 residues. In DNA, the CDR3 is TGTGCCAGCAGCTCTACAAGCTGGGACAGGGATACTGAAGCTTTCTTT. It is translated as CASSSTSWDRDTEAFF.

The chain employs TRBV29-1 and TRBJ2-6; D unclear. The CDR3 consists of 14 residues. Trimming left V 4 bases short and J 0 bases short, with 7 bases between. The germline V gene encodes CDR1 SQVTM and CDR2 ANQGSEA. CDR3 nucleotides: TGCAGCGTTGCCCAGAACTCTGGGGCCAACGTCCTGACTTTC. It yields the protein CSVAQNSGANVLTF.

This clone was counted between two and nine times. The rearrangement uses TRBV6-5 and TRBJ1-2, with 9 bases fitting TRBD1. Trimming took 10 bases from V and 6 from J; bases not matched to a gene: 12. CDR3 length: 14 amino acids. Germline CDR1 MNHEY, CDR2 SVGAGI. CDR3 coding DNA: TGTGCCACCGGGAGGACAGGGGAGAGGCATGGCTACACCTTC. Translation gives CATGRTGERHGYTF.

In its sample, this clone was seen once. The chain recombines TRBV9 with TRBJ2-5, with D possibly matching TRBD2 (5 bases). In germline, CDR1 is SGDLS, CDR2 YYNGEE. Trimming shortened V by 0 bases and J by 4 bases, and 10 bases separated the two germline ends. The CDR3 covers 14 residues. In nucleotides, the CDR3 is TGTGCCAGCAGCGTAGACGAGCGGATAGAGACCCAGTACTTC. It specifies CASSVDERIETQYF.

This clone was observed once. The V and J genes are TRBV11-2 and TRBJ2-3, with 11 bases aligning to TRBD2. Trimming took 6 bases from V and 3 from J; bases not matched to a gene: 11. The germline V gene has CDR1 SGHAT and CDR2 FQNNGV. CDR3 length equals 17 residues. CDR3 in amino acids: CASRKIAGGPKTDTQYF. The CDR3 DNA is TGTGCCAGCAGGAAGATAGCGGGGGGGCCCAAAACAGATACGCAGTATTTT.

The J gene is TRBJ1-1, the V gene TRBV6-5; D is undetermined. With 1 base removed from V and 5 bases from J, the gap between germline ends came to 14 bases. The CDR3 covers 15 residues. Per germline, CDR1 MNHEY and CDR2 SVGAGI. The CDR3 is CASSYFTLGGTEAFF. Written as DNA, the CDR3 is TGTGCCAGCAGTTACTTTACCCTGGGAGGAACTGAAGCTTTCTTT.

J is TRBJ2-5 and V is TRBV5-1, with 13 bases fitting TRBD2. CDR1 SGHRS and CDR2 YFSETQ come from the germline V gene. With V trimmed by 5 bases and J by 3 bases, 4 bases remained unmatched. The CDR3 is made up of 15 amino acids. This CDR3 reads CASRRTSGSEETQYF. In nucleotides, the CDR3 is TGCGCCAGCAGAAGGACTAGCGGGAGTGAAGAGACCCAGTACTTC.

The chain has TRBV30 and TRBJ2-7; possible D gene TRBD1, 5 bases. Trimming removed 3 bases from V and 0 bases from J, with 15 bases in between. Germline V CDR1 and CDR2: GTSNPN, SVGIG (reference sequence). The CDR3 loop spans 15 amino acids. CDR3 in amino acids: CAWRGRGAISYEQYF. The DNA of the CDR3 is TGTGCCTGGAGGGGGCGTGGCGCCATCTCCTACGAGCAGTACTTC.

The chain employs TRBV6-5 and TRBJ1-1, with no clear D. Germline V gives CDR1 MNHEY, CDR2 SVGAGI. V was pared by 5 bases and J by 10 bases, with 11 bases between. This CDR3 region has 11 residues. CDR3 nucleotides: TGTGCCAGCAGTAAAGGACTAGGAGCTTTCTTT. Translating it yields CASSKGLGAFF.

As regards this clone: Other DNA sequences in the sample encode the same CDR3. This chain uses TRBV18 with TRBJ1-1, with a tentative D call TRBD1 (5 bases). Germline CDR1 KGHSH, CDR2 LQKENI. V lost 3 bases, J lost 4 bases, and 9 bases lay in between. There are 13 residues in the CDR3. CDR3 residues: CASSPTGGTEAFF. CDR3 nucleotide sequence: TGTGCCAGCTCACCGACCGGGGGCACTGAAGCTTTCTTT.

A note on this clone: One junction end does not reproduce the germline sequence, and a read error may be involved. The V and J genes are TRBV29-1 and TRBJ2-2; a possible D gene is TRBD1 (5 bases). The CDR3 runs 13 residues. Germline V gene data show CDR1 as SQVTM and CDR2 as ANQGSEA. The DNA of the CDR3 is TGCAGCGTTCCGGCAGGGAACGCCGGGGAGCTGTTTTTT. Translated: CSVPAGNAGELFF.

The chain couples TRBV5-5 to TRBJ2-7; tentatively, D is TRBD1 (6 bases). The CDR3 totals 17 residues. Looked up from germline, CDR1 is SGHKS and CDR2 is YYEKEE (reference sequence). V lost 3 bases, J lost 3 bases, and 22 bases lay in between. The chain's CDR3 is CASSSTLGRWTDYEQYF. DNA for the CDR3: TGTGCCAGCAGCTCAACCCTTGGGCGTTGGACAGACTACGAGCAGTACTTC.

The chain has TRBV6-6 and TRBJ2-1; 12 nucleotides match TRBD2. This CDR3 contains 14 residues. V lost 7 bases and J lost 7; bases outside the gene matches: 5. The V gene's germline CDR1 is MNHNY and CDR2 SVGAGI (reference sequence). CDR3 in DNA: TGTGCCAGCACTCCTAGCGGGAGGGGGAATGAGCAGTTCTTC. This codes for CASTPSGRGNEQFF.

V gene TRBV9 combines with J gene TRBJ2-2; 7 bases match TRBD2. Per the germline V gene, CDR1 is SGDLS and CDR2 is YYNGEE. The CDR3 contains 16 residues. Trimming at V came to 2 bases and at J to 1 base, leaving 5 bases not matched to a gene. CDR3 sequence reads: CASSVPGTKNTGELFF. The DNA of the CDR3 is TGTGCCAGCAGCGTCCCTGGGACTAAGAACACCGGGGAGCTGTTTTTT.

The chain combines TRBV7-2 with TRBJ2-1, with 8 nucleotides matching TRBD2. The CDR3 covers 14 residues. Trimming at V came to 3 bases and at J to 7 bases, leaving 5 bases not matched to a gene. The germline V gene has CDR1 SGHTA and CDR2 FQGNSA. DNA for the CDR3: TGTGCCAGCAGCTTTTTAGCGGGGAGAAATGAGCAGTTCTTC. Amino acid sequence: CASSFLAGRNEQFF.